What follows describes a single T cell receptor (beta chain). Antigen specificity is unknown. The data stem from a study of long-term antiretroviral therapy in people with HIV. Findings and caveats of the study: Viral resistance, ART adherence and therapy changes all lacked available data. Repertoires in HIV (unlike those of controls) had narrower CDR3 length ranges. Post-ART, diversity grew, though it stayed under transplant donor control levels.

Survey-level immunoSEQ v3.0 assays were run. Generated by immunoSEQ multiplex PCR, the TCRdb table keeps only in-frame clones and is missing some. The repertoire holds 38,000 or so clones, with 85% to 95% as singletons. Cryopreserved PBMC samples of roughly 0.85-11 million cells were used for DNA extraction. Sequences were derived from unsorted PBMCs, sampled roughly 9.4 years after starting antiretroviral therapy. The TCR was taken from a man aged 25 to 40 with HIV.

CDR3: CASRGAGNSEAFF. CDR3 sequence (DNA): TGCGCCAGCAGGGGAGCAGGGAATTCTGAAGCTTTCTTT. The chain is built from TRBV10-1 and TRBJ1-1; D might be TRBD1 (5 bases). The V end lost 6 bases, the J end lost 6 bases, and 14 bases lay between the germline ends. Germline values: CDR1 WNHNN, CDR2 SYGVQD (reference sequence). The CDR3 has 13 residues.